This T cell receptor beta chain was captured by sequencing in a study of T cells after yellow fever vaccination. MiXCR, applied by TCRdb to the 5' RACE reads, yields one record per CDR3 protein. This table has just under 600,000 distinct CDR3 sequences, approximately 12% appearing once. With 4 bases clipped from V and 1 base from J, the junction kept 22 bases outside the gene matches. The germline gives CDR1 MGHRA, CDR2 YSYEKL. This CDR3 spans 22 amino acids. The source material was PBMCs, sampled on the day of the yellow fever booster vaccination. The receptor's source is a man aged 30 to 39 who received the YFV17D yellow fever vaccine. The chain combines TRBV4-1 with TRBJ2-6; 7 bases fit TRBD1. The CDR3 here is CASSPTPPASPGGVSGANVLTF. CDR3 DNA: TGCGCCAGCAGCCCTACGCCCCCGGCTTCTCCAGGGGGAGTTTCTGGGGCCAACGTCCTGACTTTC.